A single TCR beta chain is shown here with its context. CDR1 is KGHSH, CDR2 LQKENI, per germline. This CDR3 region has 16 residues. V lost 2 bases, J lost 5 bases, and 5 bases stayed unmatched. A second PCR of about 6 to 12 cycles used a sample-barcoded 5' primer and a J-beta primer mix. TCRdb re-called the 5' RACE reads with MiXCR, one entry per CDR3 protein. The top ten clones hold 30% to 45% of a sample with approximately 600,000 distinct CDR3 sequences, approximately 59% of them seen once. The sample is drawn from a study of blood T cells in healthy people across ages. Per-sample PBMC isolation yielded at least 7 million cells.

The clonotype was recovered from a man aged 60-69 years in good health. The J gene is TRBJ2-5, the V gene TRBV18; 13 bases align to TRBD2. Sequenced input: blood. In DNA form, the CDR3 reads TGTGCCAGCTCACCAGGACTAGCGGGGGCCGGGGAGACCCAGTACTTC. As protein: CASSPGLAGAGETQYF.